The TCR beta chain under discussion was sequenced for a study of T-cell reconstitution after alpha-beta-depleted transplantation in children. This clonotype was observed a few times. Its antigen is undetermined. Study results and caveats: Expanded graft clones numbering several hundred reportedly gave rise to alpha-beta T cells about two months after transplant. Some patients showed high day-60 TCRbeta diversity, which derived from surviving recipient T cells and thymic progenitors.

The CDR3 loop spans 15 amino acids. Germline CDR1 is KGHDR and CDR2 is SFDVKD. J was trimmed by 10 bases and V by 1 base; bases with no gene match: 5. The TCRbeta library incorporated unique molecular identifiers. MiXCR, run by TCRdb on the PCR reads, gives a single entry per CDR3 protein. The sample yields approximately 130,000 distinct CDR3 sequences, 8.5% to 10% seen once. This clonotype was sampled from a girl under three years old who had a stem cell transplant for combined immunodeficiency, so the T cells may come from the graft donor. This chain joins TRBV24-1 and TRBJ2-1; 11 positions agree with TRBD1. Here the sequenced sample was PBMCs, mostly from graft donor cells, taken 180 days after TCRalphabeta/CD19-depleted stem cell transplant. The CDR3 bases are TGTGCCACCAGTGATTTCGGACAGGGGGCAGGGGAGCAGTTCTTC. It translates to CATSDFGQGAGEQFF.